Listed here are 10 T cell receptor beta chains from one sample, sequenced in a study of cytotoxic CD8 clonotypes in ibrutinib-treated CLL. Profiling relied on immunoSEQ multiplex PCR, and the TCRdb table lists in-frame clones only, not all of them. This table holds roughly 180,000 clones, about 84% found once. The input for sequencing was PBMCs, taken after 24 months of ibrutinib treatment. The source of these receptors is a human donor with chronic lymphocytic leukemia.

The CDR3 DNA reads as TGTGCCAGCAGCGCCTCGAACTTACGCAATCAGCCCCAGCATTTT. Amino acids: CASSASNLRNQPQHF. V usage is TRBV2 and J usage is TRBJ1-5, with D unresolved. Trimming stripped 6 bases from V and 2 bases from J, with 14 bases between. Germline CDR1 reads SNHLY; CDR2 reads FYNNEI. The length of the CDR3 is 15 residues.

This rearrangement joins TRBV19 to TRBJ2-1; D may match TRBD1 or TRBD2 (5 bases each). The germline V gene has CDR1 LNHDA and CDR2 SQIVND (reference sequence). Trimming left V 7 bases short and J 5 bases short, with 12 bases between. This CDR3 spans 13 amino acids. The CDR3 bases are TGTGCCAGTAAACGGGACCCCAACAATGAGCAGTTCTTC. It codes for CASKRDPNNEQFF.

The V call is TRBV5-6, the J call TRBJ1-4; a possible D gene is TRBD1 (5 bases). V lost 1 base and J lost 6, with 10 bases in between. The CDR3 is 14 residues long. Germline CDR1 is SGHDT and CDR2 is YYEEEE. The CDR3 sequence is CASSLRGYDEKLFF. The CDR3 DNA sequence: TGTGCCAGCAGCTTGAGGGGCTACGATGAAAAACTGTTTTTT.

The chain combines TRBV7-9 with TRBJ2-1; TRBD1 matches at 8 bases. Trimming took 6 bases from V and 8 from J; bases not matched to a gene: 3. Germline V gene sequence: CDR1 SEHNR, CDR2 FQNEAQ (reference sequence). The CDR3 is 12 residues long. Written as DNA, the CDR3 is TGTGCCAGCAGGACAGGGGTCGATGAGCAGTTCTTC. This gives the protein CASRTGVDEQFF.

J is TRBJ1-1 and V is TRBV6-6; weak D call: TRBD1 (5 bases). The CDR3 spans 13 residues. Per germline, CDR1 MNHNY and CDR2 SVGAGI (reference sequence). V was cut by 2 bases and J by 7 bases, with 11 bases left in between. In DNA form, the CDR3 reads TGTGCCAGCAGTTACCCAAGGCAGGGTGAAGCTTTCTTT. Translation gives CASSYPRQGEAFF.

V and J are TRBV11-3 and TRBJ2-1; possible D gene TRBD1, 6 bases. V was shortened by 5 bases and J by 6 bases, with 14 bases between the two germline ends. Per germline, CDR1 SGHNT and CDR2 YENEEA. There are 14 residues in the CDR3. The CDR3 DNA reads as TGTGCCAGCAGCCCTTGGACAGACCGCAATGAGCAGTTCTTC. Protein product: CASSPWTDRNEQFF.

V gene TRBV4-1 combines with J gene TRBJ1-6, with 8 nucleotides matching TRBD1. The CDR3 spans 15 residues. Unmatched junction bases numbered 6, after V lost 2 bases and J lost 9 bases. The germline gives CDR1 MGHRA, CDR2 YSYEKL. CDR3 in amino acids: CASSQIGQGISPLHF. CDR3 DNA sequence: TGCGCCAGCAGCCAAATTGGACAGGGAATTTCACCCCTCCACTTT.

The V call is TRBV5-6, the J call TRBJ2-1; D call uncertain. The CDR3 has 15 residues. The ends were cut back, 0 bases at V and 6 bases at J, with 13 bases in the middle. Germline CDR1 SGHDT, CDR2 YYEEEE. The CDR3 loop is CASSLEPRAPNEQFF. The DNA for the CDR3 is TGTGCCAGCAGCTTGGAGCCTCGGGCCCCCAATGAGCAGTTCTTC. The variable domain in full, with the rest retrieved from reference TRBV5-6 and TRBJ2-1, is DAGVTQSPTHLIKTRGQQVTLRCSPKSGHDTVSWYQQALGQGPQFIFQYYEEEERQRGNFPDRFSGHQFPNYSSELNVNALLLGDSALYLCASSLEPRAPNEQFFGPGTRLTVL.

The chain has TRBV21-1 and TRBJ2-7; TRBD1, the table's D call, was not compared with the DNA. TRBV21-1 is recorded as a pseudogene. The CDR3 extends over 18 amino acids. CDR3: CASRKNLFPGQGAGEQYF. As DNA, the CDR3 is TGTGCCAGCAGAAAAAACCTTTTTCCAGGACAGGGGGCAGGTGAGCAGTACTTC.

This clone was counted a few times. The CDR3 region has the DNA TGTGCCAGCAGCCTCGAGAGTGGAGCTAACTATGGCTACACCTTC. This translates into CASSLESGANYGYTF. The chain recombines TRBV11-2 with TRBJ1-2, with unresolved D. The germline V gene encodes CDR1 SGHAT and CDR2 FQNNGV. The CDR3 is 15 amino acids. Between the trimmed V and J ends, which lost 5 bases and 0 bases, there was a span of 13 bases.